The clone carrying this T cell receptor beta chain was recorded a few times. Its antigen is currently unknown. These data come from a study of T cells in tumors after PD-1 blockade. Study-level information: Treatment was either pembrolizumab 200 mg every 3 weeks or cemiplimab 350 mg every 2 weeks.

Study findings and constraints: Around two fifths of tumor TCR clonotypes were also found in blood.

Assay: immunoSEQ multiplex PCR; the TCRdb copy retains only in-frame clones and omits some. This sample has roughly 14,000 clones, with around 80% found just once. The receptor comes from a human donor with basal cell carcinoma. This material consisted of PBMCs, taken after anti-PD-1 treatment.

The CDR3 DNA reads as TGCGCCAGCAGCGCAGTAAACACCGGGGAGCTGTTTTTT. It is translated as CASSAVNTGELFF. The V gene is TRBV5-1, the J gene TRBJ2-2, with D uncertain. V was shortened by 4 bases and J by 2 bases, with 6 bases between the two germline ends. This CDR3 has 13 amino acids. CDR1 SGHRS and CDR2 YFSETQ come from the germline V gene.